These 7 T cell receptor beta chains were all obtained from the same sample, sequenced in a study of blood T cell repertoires in COVID-19. Profiled with immunoSEQ multiplex PCR; TCRdb holds only in-frame clones, not every one. The sample has roughly 310,000 clones; about nine tenths are singletons. The specimen was PBMCs or T cells enriched from blood (not recorded which). These receptors originate from a woman between 40 and 50 years old who had recovered from COVID-19.

The count of this clone is one. V usage is TRBV27 and J usage is TRBJ1-5; no firm D call. Germline CDR1 is MNHEY and CDR2 is SMNVEV (reference sequence). The CDR3 has 20 amino acids. V lost 7 bases and J lost 1, with 29 bases in between. The CDR3 DNA sequence: TGTGCCAGCATACTCAACCACCTCGGAATCCGGCGGGAGAGCAATCAGCCCCAGCATTTT. Its translation is CASILNHLGIRRESNQPQHF.

The chain is built from TRBV10-2 and TRBJ2-7; weak D call: TRBD1 (6 bases). CDR3 size: 14 residues. Trimming removed 6 bases from V and 3 bases from J, with 15 bases in between. Germline V CDR1 and CDR2: WSHSY, SAAADI. The CDR3 coding sequence is TGCGCCAGCAGCTCGACAGGCAAGCTCTACGAGCAGTACTTC. It encodes CASSSTGKLYEQYF.

The chain has TRBV30 and TRBJ2-7; 10 bases are shared with TRBD1. J was trimmed by 4 bases and V by 3 bases; bases with no gene match: 9. The CDR3 spans 15 residues. CDR1 and CDR2 from the germline V gene are GTSNPN and SVGIG (reference sequence). CDR3 sequence (DNA): TGTGCCTGGAGGCCCCCGGGACAGGGGACGTACGAGCAGTACTTC. Its translation: CAWRPPGQGTYEQYF.

This chain links TRBV5-4 with TRBJ2-5, with 7 bases aligning to TRBD2. V lost 1 base and J lost 5; bases outside the gene matches: 11. Germline CDR1 reads SGHNT; CDR2 reads YYREEE (reference sequence). The CDR3 covers 16 residues. CDR3 amino acids: CASSLYLAAPEETQYF. The CDR3, as DNA: TGTGCCAGCAGCTTGTATCTAGCGGCCCCGGAGGAGACCCAGTACTTC.

The chain recombines TRBV5-4 with TRBJ2-3, with TRBD2 matching over 9 bases. CDR3 length: 17 amino acids. Germline trimming cut 5 bases from V and 1 base from J; bases unmatched to any gene: 11. From germline, CDR1 is SGHNT and CDR2 YYREEE (reference sequence). This CDR3 reads CASSPLAVAGGTDTQYF. The CDR3 DNA follows: TGTGCCAGCAGTCCTTTAGCGGTAGCGGGAGGCACAGATACGCAGTATTTT.

The chain links TRBV28 to TRBJ1-2; a possible D gene is TRBD1 (6 bases). This CDR3 region has 12 residues. The ends were cut back, 7 bases at V and 9 bases at J, with 15 bases in the middle. CDR1 and CDR2 (germline): MDHEN, SYDVKM. CDR3: CASTTEQGSYTF. CDR3 DNA sequence: TGTGCCAGCACCACCGAACAGGGAAGCTACACCTTC.

This sequence joins TRBV19 and TRBJ2-1, with 8 bases identical to TRBD2. Germline V gene sequence: CDR1 LNHDA, CDR2 SQIVND (reference sequence). Unmatched junction bases numbered 8, after V lost 6 bases and J lost 10 bases. This CDR3 comprises 13 residues. CDR3 nucleotides: TGTGCCAGTAGAGAGGCGGCTAGCGGGGAGCAGTTCTTC. It yields the protein CASREAASGEQFF. The whole variable domain, remainder taken from reference TRBV19 and TRBJ2-1, is DGGITQSPKYLFRKEGQNVTLSCEQNLNHDAMYWYRQDPGQGLRLIYYSQIVNDFQKGDIAEGYSVSREKKESFPLTVTSAQKNPTAFYLCASREAASGEQFFGPGTRLTVL.